These 25 T cell receptor beta chains share one sample of origin, sequenced in a study of control samples from healthy donors and cancer patients. This table comes from immunoSEQ multiplex PCR, and its TCRdb copy is limited to in-frame clones, with some not included. The sample contains 350,000 to 450,000 clones, 80% to 95% of which appear only once. Material: PBMCs. The receptors originated from a man in his forties with head and neck cancer.

This sequence joins TRBV29-1 and TRBJ1-4; 10 bases map to TRBD1. Germline CDR1 is SQVTM and CDR2 is ANQGSEA. The CDR3 length is 14 residues. Trimming at V came to 4 bases and at J to 10 bases, leaving 9 bases not matched to a gene. The CDR3 nucleotides read TGCAGCGTTGCCCCGGGACAGGGGATGGGAAAACTGTTTTTT. This translates into CSVAPGQGMGKLFF.

The chain joins TRBV4-3 to TRBJ2-2, with D perhaps assigned TRBD1 or TRBD2 (6 bases each). This CDR3 spans 16 amino acids. V dropped 4 bases and J dropped 6 bases, with 18 bases sitting between them. From germline, CDR1 is LGHNA and CDR2 YSLEER. Here the CDR3 DNA reads TGCGCCAGCAGCCGAAAGAGGGGGGCTATTCCCGGGGAGCTGTTTTTT. It encodes CASSRKRGAIPGELFF.

The genes are TRBV6-6 and TRBJ2-1; 9 bases are a match to TRBD2. The germline V gene has CDR1 MNHNY and CDR2 SVGAGI (reference sequence). J lost 5 bases, V lost 10 bases, and 6 bases had no gene match. The CDR3 contains 13 residues. Written as DNA, the CDR3 is TGTGCCACCGCGGGGGGGGGAAACAATGAGCAGTTCTTC. It yields the protein CATAGGGNNEQFF.

V and J are TRBV18 and TRBJ1-2; 10 bases map to TRBD1. Germline assignment: CDR1 KGHSH and CDR2 LQKENI. This CDR3 has 15 amino acids. Trimming removed 4 bases from V and 2 bases from J; junction bases left unmatched: 4. The CDR3 is CASSLSGQGNYGYTF. CDR3 bases: TGTGCCAGCTCACTTTCGGGACAGGGGAACTATGGCTACACCTTC.

This rearrangement joins TRBV2 to TRBJ1-6; D is unresolved. Trimming left V 5 bases short and J 18 bases short, with 14 bases between. The CDR3 spans 11 residues. Germline lookup yields CDR1 SNHLY and CDR2 FYNNEI. CDR3 sequence: CASSNRGRNHF. Here the CDR3 DNA reads TGTGCCAGCAGTAATCGGGGTAGGAACCACTTT.

The chain recombines TRBV28 with TRBJ2-3; TRBD1 matches at 8 bases. Trimming removed 7 bases from V and 4 bases from J; junction bases left unmatched: 16. The CDR3 runs to 17 residues. Germline V gene lookup returns CDR1 MDHEN and CDR2 SYDVKM. DNA for the CDR3: TGTGCCAGCATAGAGTCCCGGAGACAGGGGAATCCAGATACGCAGTATTTT. Protein sequence: CASIESRRQGNPDTQYF.

The chain uses TRBV24-1 and TRBJ2-5; D possibly corresponds to TRBD2 (5 bases). Germline CDR1 is KGHDR and CDR2 is SFDVKD. The CDR3 covers 15 residues. Trimming shortened V by 5 bases and J by 1 base, and 13 bases separated the two germline ends. CDR3 sequence reads: CATSGGPPFQETQYF. As DNA, the CDR3 is TGTGCCACCAGTGGCGGGCCCCCCTTCCAAGAGACCCAGTACTTC.

V gene TRBV27 combines with J gene TRBJ1-5; D call uncertain. This CDR3 has 15 amino acids. The V and J ends lost 7 bases and 0 bases respectively, with 13 bases between them. From germline, CDR1 is MNHEY and CDR2 SMNVEV (reference sequence). Written as DNA, the CDR3 is TGTGCCAGCACCCCGGACGGAACTAGCAATCAGCCCCAGCATTTT. This gives the protein CASTPDGTSNQPQHF.

This rearrangement joins TRBV5-1 to TRBJ1-1; no firm D call. Germline V gene lookup returns CDR1 SGHRS and CDR2 YFSETQ. The germline V and J ends were trimmed by 5 bases and 0 bases, with 11 bases remaining between them. This CDR3 spans 14 amino acids. This chain's CDR3 is CASSLQSMNTEAFF. The CDR3 coding sequence is TGCGCCAGCAGTTTACAGAGTATGAACACTGAAGCTTTCTTT.

The chain joins TRBV3-1 (or the pseudogene TRBV3-2) to TRBJ2-7, with 9 nucleotides matching TRBD2. Germline V CDR1 and CDR2: LGHDT, YNNKEL (reference sequence). The CDR3 has 16 residues. V shed 0 bases, J shed 7 bases, and the junction held 10 bases outside the gene matches. The CDR3 region has the DNA TGTGCCAGCAGCCAAGATTCAGGCGGGAGGGCCTTTGAGCAGTACTTC. Encoded protein: CASSQDSGGRAFEQYF.

The chain recombines TRBV4-1 with TRBJ1-4; 8 bases align to TRBD1. The ends lost 4 bases at V and 6 bases at J; junction bases unmatched: 13. Germline values: CDR1 MGHRA, CDR2 YSYEKL. This CDR3 spans 17 amino acids. CDR3: CASSRAGGQGGDEKLFF. The CDR3 nucleotides are TGCGCCAGCAGCCGGGCGGGAGGACAGGGAGGGGATGAAAAACTGTTTTTT.

The rearrangement joins TRBV28 to TRBJ1-5; a possible D gene is TRBD1 (6 bases). This CDR3 has 15 amino acids. CDR1 is MDHEN, CDR2 SYDVKM, per germline. With 6 bases removed from V and 2 bases from J, the gap between germline ends came to 14 bases. CDR3 nucleotide sequence: TGTGCCAGCAGCCGCAACAGGGCGCGCAATCAGCCCCAGCATTTT. This translates into CASSRNRARNQPQHF.

This rearrangement joins TRBV19 to TRBJ2-5, with TRBD1 matching 9 bases. The CDR3 spans 16 residues. Germline CDR1 reads LNHDA; CDR2 reads SQIVND (reference sequence). Trimming at V came to 4 bases and at J to 4 bases, leaving 10 bases not matched to a gene. The CDR3 coding sequence is TGTGCCAGTAGTAAGTCAACAGGGGGCCTTGGAGAGACCCAGTACTTC. Residues: CASSKSTGGLGETQYF.

V and J are TRBV3-1 (or the pseudogene TRBV3-2) and TRBJ2-1; either TRBD1 or TRBD2 may fit D (7 bases each). The ends were cut back, 6 bases at V and 0 bases at J, with 15 bases in the middle. This CDR3 has 16 residues. Per germline, CDR1 LGHDT and CDR2 YNNKEL (reference sequence). DNA of the CDR3: TGTGCCAGCAGGGCAGGGGGGGCAGACTCCTACAATGAGCAGTTCTTC. This encodes CASRAGGADSYNEQFF.

V is TRBV19 and J is TRBJ2-7; 7 bases are shared with TRBD2. Losses at the gene ends were 5 bases for V and 0 bases for J; bases not matched to a gene: 4. Per germline, CDR1 LNHDA and CDR2 SQIVND (reference sequence). The length of the CDR3 is 14 residues. CDR3 DNA: TGTGCCAGTAGTGTCACTAGCGACTCCTACGAGCAGTACTTC. Its translation: CASSVTSDSYEQYF.

The genes are TRBV15 and TRBJ1-5; D might be TRBD1 (5 bases). Trimming pared 5 bases from V and 6 bases from J, leaving 23 bases between. CDR1 LNHNV and CDR2 YYDKDF come from the germline V gene (reference sequence). The CDR3 spans 17 residues. CDR3 sequence (DNA): TGTGCCACCAGCCCCGGGGAGGTGGCCGCGGGGCCTCAGCCCCAGCATTTT. Translating gives CATSPGEVAAGPQPQHF.

The chain employs TRBV18 and TRBJ1-1; D call uncertain. Germline lookup yields CDR1 KGHSH and CDR2 LQKENI. Trimming stripped 2 bases from V and 1 base from J, with 5 bases between. This CDR3 spans 13 amino acids. The CDR3 reads CASSPNGNTEAFF. Here the CDR3 DNA reads TGTGCCAGCTCACCAAACGGGAACACTGAAGCTTTCTTT. Drawing the rest from reference TRBV18 and TRBJ1-1, the complete variable domain is NAGVMQNPRHLVRRRGQEARLRCSPMKGHSHVYWYRQLPEEGLKFMVYLQKENIIDESGMPKERFSAEFPKEGPSILRIQQVVRGDSAAYFCASSPNGNTEAFFGQGTRLTVV.

The chain recombines TRBV27 with TRBJ2-5; no firm D call. V gave up 1 base and J gave up 5 bases, with 14 bases separating them. Germline CDR1 is MNHEY and CDR2 is SMNVEV (reference sequence). The CDR3 consists of 15 residues. This CDR3 reads CASSLWSQAGETQYF. In DNA, the CDR3 is TGTGCCAGCAGTTTATGGTCTCAAGCCGGGGAGACCCAGTACTTC.

The chain joins TRBV30 to TRBJ1-1; D remains unclear. The CDR3 totals 12 residues. Looked up from germline, CDR1 is GTSNPN and CDR2 is SVGIG (reference sequence). V shed 1 base and J shed 11 bases, with 14 bases lying between them. The CDR3 loop is CAWSADMLGAFF. For the CDR3, the DNA is TGTGCCTGGAGTGCCGATATGTTGGGCGCTTTCTTT.

The chain is built from TRBV15 and TRBJ2-5; 9 nucleotides agree with TRBD1. The CDR3 loop spans 16 amino acids. Germline loops: CDR1 LNHNV, CDR2 YYDKDF (reference sequence). V was pared by 1 base and J by 5 bases, with 8 bases of the junction left unmatched. In nucleotides, the CDR3 is TGTGCCACCAGCAGAGTAGGCACAGGGGGCCGTGAGACCCAGTACTTC. Translated, it gives CATSRVGTGGRETQYF.

The rearrangement links TRBV6-6 to TRBJ1-1; D is uncertain. CDR3 size: 13 residues. Germline lookup yields CDR1 MNHNY and CDR2 SVGAGI (reference sequence). The V and J ends lost 6 bases and 4 bases respectively, with 12 bases between them. The CDR3: CASRKEVLTEAFF. DNA of the CDR3: TGTGCCAGCAGGAAGGAGGTTCTCACTGAAGCTTTCTTT.

The J gene is TRBJ2-7, the V gene TRBV5-6; a weak D match, TRBD1 (5 bases). V shed 4 bases and J shed 2 bases, with 13 bases lying between them. Per germline, CDR1 SGHDT and CDR2 YYEEEE. CDR3 length: 14 amino acids. The CDR3 DNA follows: TGTGCCAGCAGCAGTGGAGACAGAACCTACGAGCAGTACTTC. It yields the protein CASSSGDRTYEQYF.

J is TRBJ2-2 and V is TRBV27; D call uncertain. Looked up from germline, CDR1 is MNHEY and CDR2 is SMNVEV (reference sequence). V lost 6 bases and J 6 bases, leaving 2 bases between the germline ends. The CDR3 is made up of 10 amino acids. The CDR3 coding sequence is TGTGCCAGCAGGGCCGGGGAGCTGTTTTTT. It yields the protein CASRAGELFF.

V usage is TRBV4-3 and J usage is TRBJ1-3; 7 positions match TRBD1. V gave up 0 bases and J gave up 5 bases; unmatched junction bases: 7. The V gene's germline CDR1 is LGHNA and CDR2 YSLEER. CDR3 length: 16 residues. CDR3 loop: CASSQDSDRARNTIYF. CDR3 nucleotide sequence: TGCGCCAGCAGCCAAGACTCAGACAGGGCTAGAAACACCATATATTTT.

The chain employs TRBV4-3 and TRBJ2-3, with D tentatively TRBD2 (6 bases). CDR1 is LGHNA and CDR2 is YSLEER in the germline V gene. The CDR3 runs 14 residues. The ends were cut back, 4 bases at V and 2 bases at J, with 10 bases in the middle. DNA for the CDR3: TGCGCCAGCAGCCCTGGACTAATCACAGATACGCAGTATTTT. Translated, it gives CASSPGLITDTQYF.